The clone carrying this TCR beta chain was seen once. Its antigen is as yet unknown. The sample originates from a study of T-cell reconstitution after alpha-beta-depleted transplantation in children. Broader study findings: Alpha-beta T cells about two months after transplant reportedly derived from several hundred expanded graft clones. One year after transplant, T-cell counts and diversity came mostly from newly produced T cells. After transplant, high TCRbeta diversity at day 60 in some patients arose from surviving recipient T cells and thymic progenitors.

Unmatched junction bases numbered 6, after V lost 1 base and J lost 6 bases. Per the germline V gene, CDR1 is SGHRS and CDR2 is YFSETQ. This CDR3 is 16 amino acids long. A library of TCRbeta sequences, prepared with unique molecular identifiers, was generated. TCRdb ran MiXCR on the PCR reads and lists one entry per CDR3 protein. Of around 100,000 distinct CDR3 sequences detected, 10% appear once; the ten largest clones hold approximately 36%. The specimen comprised PBMCs, sampled before TCRalphabeta/CD19-depleted stem cell transplant. The source is a boy under 10 years old with acute lymphoblastic leukemia, due to receive a stem cell transplant. The V call is TRBV5-1, the J call TRBJ2-1, with TRBD2 matching over 11 bases. The CDR3 loop is CASSLLAGGGTNEQFF. The CDR3 DNA follows: TGCGCCAGCAGCTTGTTAGCGGGAGGGGGGACCAATGAGCAGTTCTTC.